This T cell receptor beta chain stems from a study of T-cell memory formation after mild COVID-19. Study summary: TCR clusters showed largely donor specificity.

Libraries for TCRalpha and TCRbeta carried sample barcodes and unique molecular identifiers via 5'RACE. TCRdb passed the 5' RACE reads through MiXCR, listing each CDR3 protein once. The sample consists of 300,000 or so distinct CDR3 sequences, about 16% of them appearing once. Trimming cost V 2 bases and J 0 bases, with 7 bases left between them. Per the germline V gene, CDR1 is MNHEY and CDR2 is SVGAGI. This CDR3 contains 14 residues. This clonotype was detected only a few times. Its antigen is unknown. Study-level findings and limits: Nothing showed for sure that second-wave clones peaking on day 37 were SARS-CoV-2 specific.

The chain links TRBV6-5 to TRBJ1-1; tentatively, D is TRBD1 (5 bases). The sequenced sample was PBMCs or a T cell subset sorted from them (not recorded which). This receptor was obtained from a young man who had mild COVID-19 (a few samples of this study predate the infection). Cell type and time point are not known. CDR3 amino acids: CASSYGRVNTEAFF. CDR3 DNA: TGTGCCAGCAGTTACGGCAGGGTGAACACTGAAGCTTTCTTT.